This T cell receptor (beta chain) was recovered during a study of T cell responses to AZD1222 COVID-19 vaccine. Study summary: Second doses at about 4 or about 12 weeks were pooled. Regarding the study as a whole: Among AZD1222 vaccinees, only six were seropositive at baseline. CD4 TCRs covered the whole spike, strongest at regions 160-218 and 743-854. Repertoires were collected only later (after the peak T cell response had occurred).

The method was immunoSEQ multiplex PCR; TCRdb's version includes in-frame clones alone and lacks a portion of them. The sample has 90,000 to 130,000 clones, 85% to 95% seen once. Turning to this clone: Its target is unknown.

The germline CDR1 and CDR2 sequences are WNHNN and SYGVQD (reference sequence). Trimming removed 1 base from V and 4 bases from J, with 5 bases in between. The CDR3 covers 13 residues. The chain couples TRBV10-1 to TRBJ1-5, with D unresolved. The starting material was peripheral blood, obtained on day 0 of AZD1222 vaccination. The receptor was derived from an adult in good health. The CDR3 region has the DNA TGCGCCAGCAGTGAGTACCAGAATCAGCCCCAGCATTTT. This codes for CASSEYQNQPQHF.